The 8 T cell receptor beta chains below come from one sample, sequenced in a study of cytotoxic CD8 clonotypes in ibrutinib-treated CLL. TCRdb's copy holds only in-frame clones and misses some; the assay was immunoSEQ multiplex PCR. The sample includes under 200,000 clones, approximately 80% seen only once; the top ten take approximately 2%. Material: PBMCs, obtained after 12 months of ibrutinib treatment. The receptors derive from a human donor with chronic lymphocytic leukemia.

The chain couples TRBV19 to TRBJ1-3; no firm D call. Between the trimmed V and J ends, which lost 11 bases and 0 bases, there was a span of 20 bases. Germline CDR1 reads LNHDA; CDR2 reads SQIVND (reference sequence). The CDR3 loop spans 16 amino acids. The CDR3: CASGAAKSTSGNTIYF. CDR3 sequence (DNA): TGTGCCTCGGGAGCAGCTAAAAGCACCTCTGGAAACACCATATATTTT.

This sequence joins TRBV29-1 and TRBJ2-1; TRBD2 agrees at 15 bases. In germline, CDR1 is SQVTM, CDR2 ANQGSEA. The CDR3 has 17 amino acids. After removal of 0 bases from V and 9 bases from J, the junction contained 9 bases not matched to a gene. The CDR3 region has the DNA TGCAGCGTTGAAGATCGCCGGACTAGCGGGAGGGCCCTTGAGCAGTTCTTC. Translation: CSVEDRRTSGRALEQFF.

The chain combines TRBV5-1 with TRBJ2-1; D ambiguous. The germline V and J ends were trimmed by 0 bases and 0 bases, with 4 bases remaining between them. Germline V gene lookup returns CDR1 SGHRS and CDR2 YFSETQ. The CDR3 has 14 residues. This CDR3 reads CASSLDHSYNEQFF. In nucleotides, the CDR3 is TGCGCCAGCAGCTTGGATCACTCCTACAATGAGCAGTTCTTC.

The rearrangement uses TRBV9 and TRBJ2-7; D is perhaps TRBD2 (6 bases). The V end was cut by 0 bases, the J end by 5 bases, with 12 bases between. Germline V lookup: CDR1 SGDLS, CDR2 YYNGEE. The CDR3 runs 14 residues. The CDR3 sequence: CASSVGLEGHEQYF. The CDR3 nucleotides read TGTGCCAGCAGCGTAGGTCTGGAGGGTCACGAGCAGTACTTC.

The V call is TRBV5-1, the J call TRBJ2-7; perhaps TRBD2 as D (5 bases). Germline V gives CDR1 SGHRS, CDR2 YFSETQ. CDR3 length equals 14 residues. Trimming took 5 bases from V and 2 from J, leaving 14 bases between them. CDR3 protein: CASSLEVWAYEQYF. DNA of the CDR3: TGCGCCAGCAGTCTGGAGGTATGGGCCTACGAGCAGTACTTC.

V gene TRBV11-3 combines with J gene TRBJ2-7, with 10 bases fitting TRBD2. This CDR3 is built from 15 residues. The V gene's germline CDR1 is SGHNT and CDR2 YENEEA. V lost 5 bases to trimming and J lost 2 bases; unmatched junction nucleotides: 6. CDR3 nucleotide sequence: TGTGCCAGCAGCCATTCTAGCGGGAGCACCTACGAGCAGTACTTC. Its protein product is CASSHSSGSTYEQYF.

The chain recombines TRBV19 with TRBJ1-4; 8 bases are a match to TRBD1. V was pared by 8 bases and J by 4 bases, with 6 bases of the junction left unmatched. This CDR3 is 14 amino acids long. CDR1 and CDR2 from the germline V gene are LNHDA and SQIVND (reference sequence). CDR3 sequence: CASLRTGINEKLFF. CDR3 nucleotides: TGTGCCAGTTTGCGGACAGGGATTAATGAAAAACTGTTTTTT.

This clone was seen more than once but under ten times. The gene calls are TRBV28 and TRBJ1-5, with 10 bases aligning to TRBD1. There are 14 residues in the CDR3. V lost 6 bases to trimming and J lost 4 bases; unmatched junction nucleotides: 3. The germline V gene encodes CDR1 MDHEN and CDR2 SYDVKM. CDR3 region: CASRLGQGNQPQHF. In DNA, the CDR3 is TGTGCCAGCAGGTTGGGACAGGGGAATCAGCCCCAGCATTTT.